The present TCR beta chain was sequenced within a study of human T cells and chemical hapten exposure. Study overall: Small volume differences among pooled libraries mainly caused per-sample TCR yield variation. Study results and limitations: Counts of TCRs above 1 in 1000 frequency stayed unchanged with DPC sensitization.

V dropped 0 bases and J dropped 13 bases, with 19 bases sitting between them. The CDR3 is 15 amino acids. Germline assignment: CDR1 DFQATT and CDR2 SNEGSKA (reference sequence). The sample holds a few counts of this clonotype. Antigen: not known. Individual cDNA molecules (in the library) carried attached unique molecular identifiers. Authors' processing steps: Individual samples carried between roughly 23,224 and 690,600 TCRs, with some 100,000 as the median. TCRdb reprocessed the RACE reads with MiXCR, giving one entry per CDR3 protein. For this entry, the V and J calls and clone size follow TCRdb and not the study's own pipeline. The sample has around 130,000 distinct CDR3 sequences, 9% to 10% seen once. The time point here: healthy volunteer bleed at 2 weeks. Unfractionated whole blood was the source from which total RNA was extracted.

The TCR originated in a male donor in good health. Some clones in this sample may be carry-over from other donors' samples. V gene TRBV20-1 combines with J gene TRBJ1-6; possible D gene TRBD1, 5 bases. The sample taken for sequencing was whole blood. CDR3 region: CSARDMTLGAAPLHF. CDR3 in DNA: TGCAGTGCTAGAGATATGACGTTAGGGGCCGCGCCCCTCCACTTT.